One sample yielded the 29 T cell receptor beta chains listed below, sequenced in a study of radiotherapy plus CTLA-4 blockade in lung cancer. Using immunoSEQ multiplex PCR, the repertoire was profiled, and TCRdb retains in-frame clones only, with some absent. This table holds some 80,000 clones, less than 85% found once. Sequencing used peripheral blood, obtained from a patient treated with radiotherapy plus ipilimumab. The receptor set was obtained from a human donor with non-small cell lung cancer who had stable disease on radiotherapy plus ipilimumab.

This clone was seen only once. The chain links TRBV7-8 to TRBJ1-6; D remains ambiguous. This CDR3 is 16 amino acids long. Germline CDR1 and CDR2: SGHVS and FQNEAQ. Between the trimmed V and J ends, which lost 1 base and 5 bases, there was a span of 12 bases. The CDR3 loop reads CASSLVFRLNNSPLHF. In DNA form, the CDR3 reads TGTGCCAGCAGCTTAGTTTTCAGGCTTAATAATTCACCCCTCCACTTT.

This rearrangement joins TRBV5-6 to TRBJ1-5; D unclear. V was shortened by 0 bases and J by 7 bases, with 8 bases between the two germline ends. Germline V gene data show CDR1 as SGHDT and CDR2 as YYEEEE. This CDR3 comprises 13 residues. Here the CDR3 DNA reads TGTGCCAGCAGCTTGGGCCAAGGCCAGCCCCAGCATTTT. It specifies CASSLGQGQPQHF.

This rearrangement joins TRBV5-6 to TRBJ2-3; 9 bases fit TRBD2. V was pared by 3 bases and J by 2 bases, with 4 bases of the junction left unmatched. This CDR3 comprises 15 residues. CDR1 and CDR2 from the germline V gene are SGHDT and YYEEEE. DNA for the CDR3: TGTGCCAGCAGCTGGAAGCGGGGGGTCACAGATACGCAGTATTTT. Protein: CASSWKRGVTDTQYF.

This clone was counted only a few times. The chain couples TRBV28 to TRBJ2-7, with D possibly being TRBD2 (7 bases). Germline V gives CDR1 MDHEN, CDR2 SYDVKM. The CDR3 contains 13 residues. The V end was cut by 6 bases, the J end by 2 bases, with 11 bases between. In DNA, the CDR3 is TGTGCCAGCAGCGGGGGGCGGACCTACGAGCAGTACTTC. Translating it yields CASSGGRTYEQYF. Full variable domain (remainder filled in from reference TRBV28 and TRBJ2-7): DVKVTQSSRYLVKRTGEKVFLECVQDMDHENMFWYRQDPGLGLRLIYFSYDVKMKEKGDIPEGYSVSREKKERFSLILESASTNQTSMYLCASSGGRTYEQYFGPGTRLTVT.

This chain uses TRBV7-3 with TRBJ2-1, with D unresolved. The germline gives CDR1 SGHTA, CDR2 FQGTGA. Trimming took 5 bases from V and 6 from J, leaving 11 bases between them. This CDR3 is built from 13 residues. The CDR3 reads CASSPRVGNEQFF. The CDR3 DNA reads TGTGCCAGCAGCCCTCGGGTAGGCAATGAGCAGTTCTTC.

V usage is TRBV6-5 and J usage is TRBJ2-2; TRBD2 matches 11 bases. J gave up 2 bases and V 6 bases, and 2 bases lay outside the gene matches. The CDR3 is 15 residues long. Germline loops: CDR1 MNHEY, CDR2 SVGAGI. The DNA for the CDR3 is TGTGCCAGCAGCCTAGCGGGGGGTAACACCGGGGAGCTGTTTTTT. Translated, it gives CASSLAGGNTGELFF.

This chain links TRBV30 with TRBJ1-1, with D possibly matching TRBD1 (5 bases). With 0 bases removed from V and 4 bases from J, the gap between germline ends came to 9 bases. CDR3 size: 13 residues. Germline lookup yields CDR1 GTSNPN and CDR2 SVGIG (reference sequence). CDR3 in amino acids: CAWSVGTGTEAFF. The CDR3 coding sequence is TGTGCCTGGAGTGTTGGGACGGGCACTGAAGCTTTCTTT. Supplemented by reference TRBV30 and TRBJ1-1, the full variable domain reads SQTIHQWPATLVQPVGSPLSLECTVEGTSNPNLYWYRQAAGRGLQLLFYSVGIGQISSEVPQNLSASRPQDRQFILSSKKLLLSDSGFYLCAWSVGTGTEAFFGQGTRLTVV.

The rearrangement uses TRBV2 and TRBJ2-4; 8 bases line up with TRBD1. Trimming removed 6 bases from V and 1 base from J; junction bases left unmatched: 5. The CDR3 spans 15 residues. Per germline, CDR1 SNHLY and CDR2 FYNNEI. The CDR3 bases are TGTGCCAGCAGAAGGACAGGGCAGGCCAAAAACATTCAGTACTTC. Amino acids: CASRRTGQAKNIQYF.

The chain links TRBV28 to TRBJ2-7, with 10 bases matching TRBD1. Looked up from germline, CDR1 is MDHEN and CDR2 is SYDVKM. V lost 1 base and J lost 5; bases outside the gene matches: 11. The CDR3 has 17 amino acids. The CDR3 nucleotides are TGTGCCAGCAGTTTATCCTTCTCCCCGGGACAGGGGCACGAGCAGTACTTC. Protein: CASSLSFSPGQGHEQYF.

J is TRBJ2-3 and V is TRBV9; 10 bases agree with TRBD2. The CDR3 runs 14 residues. After removal of 4 bases from V and 5 bases from J, the junction contained 4 bases not matched to a gene. Germline V lookup: CDR1 SGDLS, CDR2 YYNGEE. The CDR3 DNA reads TGTGCCAGCAGCCTAGCGGGGGTGAAAGATACGCAGTATTTT. Its protein is CASSLAGVKDTQYF.

In its sample, this clone ranks as medium-sized. The J gene is TRBJ2-7, the V gene TRBV5-1; weak D call: TRBD2 (6 bases). CDR3 size: 13 residues. CDR1 SGHRS and CDR2 YFSETQ come from the germline V gene. V lost 0 bases and J lost 7, with 11 bases in between. CDR3 amino acids: CASSLGLAWEQYF. CDR3 sequence (DNA): TGCGCCAGCAGCTTGGGGCTAGCGTGGGAGCAGTACTTC.

This clone has just one count. V is TRBV10-3 and J is TRBJ2-7, with D possibly being TRBD1 or TRBD2 (5 bases each). V was clipped by 10 bases and J by 4 bases, with 23 bases between them. Germline V gives CDR1 ENHRY, CDR2 SYGVKD. The CDR3 runs to 15 residues. As DNA, the CDR3 is TGTGCCACTCGGGGCGGACCTACCCCGAAGTACGAGCAGTACTTC. It translates to CATRGGPTPKYEQYF.

This clone was detected only once. This chain joins TRBV28 and TRBJ2-3; no clear D gene. This CDR3 comprises 13 residues. V was pared by 7 bases and J by 1 base, with 9 bases between. The germline CDR1 and CDR2 sequences are MDHEN and SYDVKM. The CDR3 protein is CASTSRRTDTQYF. The DNA for the CDR3 is TGTGCCAGCACCAGCCGACGCACAGATACGCAGTATTTT.

V and J are TRBV30 and TRBJ1-1; maybe TRBD1 (6 bases). Germline lookup yields CDR1 GTSNPN and CDR2 SVGIG (reference sequence). CDR3 size: 14 residues. Trimming shortened V by 3 bases and J by 7 bases, and 18 bases separated the two germline ends. The CDR3 coding sequence is TGTGCCTGGAGACCCAACAGGGACCTCAGTGAAGCTTTCTTT. It is translated as CAWRPNRDLSEAFF.

This chain links TRBV11-1 with TRBJ1-3; D unclear. Germline V gives CDR1 SGHAT, CDR2 FQDESV (reference sequence). This CDR3 spans 12 amino acids. Between the trimmed V and J ends, which lost 4 bases and 2 bases, there was a span of 3 bases. CDR3 residues: CASSSPGNTIYF. Here the CDR3 DNA reads TGTGCCAGCAGCTCACCTGGAAACACCATATATTTT.

This clone was counted once. The V call is TRBV5-1, the J call TRBJ2-1; 10 nucleotides align to TRBD1. Looked up from germline, CDR1 is SGHRS and CDR2 is YFSETQ. The ends lost 3 bases at V and 0 bases at J; junction bases unmatched: 6. This CDR3 has 17 residues. CDR3 coding DNA: TGCGCCAGCAGCTACGGGACAGGGGTCGGCTCCTACAATGAGCAGTTCTTC. It codes for CASSYGTGVGSYNEQFF.

V and J are TRBV5-5 and TRBJ2-5, with 7 bases identical to TRBD1. J lost 3 bases, V lost 3 bases, and 11 bases had no gene match. This CDR3 region has 16 residues. Germline V CDR1 and CDR2: SGHKS, YYEKEE (reference sequence). The CDR3 bases are TGTGCCAGCAGCTCCCCCCAGACAGGGATGAAAGAGACCCAGTACTTC. This gives the protein CASSSPQTGMKETQYF.

The chain carries TRBV29-1 and TRBJ1-2, with TRBD1 matching over 8 bases. The germline CDR1 and CDR2 sequences are SQVTM and ANQGSEA. The CDR3 covers 14 residues. V shed 4 bases, J shed 6 bases, and the junction held 10 bases outside the gene matches. The chain's CDR3 is CSVGPVGQGDGYTF. The CDR3 DNA reads TGCAGCGTTGGGCCGGTCGGACAGGGTGATGGCTACACCTTC.

There are a few counts of this clone. The rearrangement links TRBV10-2 to TRBJ1-2; weak D call: TRBD1 (5 bases). Germline CDR1 and CDR2: WSHSY and SAAADI. V was pared by 0 bases and J by 8 bases, with 10 bases between. This CDR3 is 13 amino acids long. CDR3 sequence reads: CASSESQGGGYTF. CDR3 nucleotides: TGCGCCAGCAGTGAGTCGCAGGGCGGGGGCTACACCTTC.

The chain couples TRBV5-4 to TRBJ1-2; D is unresolved. V lost 2 bases, J lost 8 bases, and 7 bases lay in between. The CDR3 extends over 11 amino acids. From germline, CDR1 is SGHNT and CDR2 YYREEE (reference sequence). CDR3 in amino acids: CASSLYEGYTF. In DNA form, the CDR3 reads TGTGCCAGCAGCTTATATGAGGGCTACACCTTC.

With respect to this clone: One end of the junction does not line up with germline, which may come from a read error. The chain employs TRBV20-1 and TRBJ2-4, with unresolved D. The CDR3 is 11 amino acids. Germline V gene sequence: CDR1 DFQATT, CDR2 SNEGSKA (reference sequence). CDR3 nucleotides: TGCAGTGCAAGAGAGAGCAACATTCAGTACTTC. Its translation: CSARESNIQYF.

This chain connects TRBV7-2 to TRBJ1-3; D is perhaps TRBD1 (5 bases). CDR1 and CDR2 from the germline V gene are SGHTA and FQGNSA. The CDR3 spans 19 residues. Trimming cost V 2 bases and J 3 bases, with 23 bases left between them. The CDR3 DNA sequence: TGTGCCAGCAGCTTAAAACTTGGGTCACAGGTGGAGGTTGGAAACACCATATATTTT. Translating gives CASSLKLGSQVEVGNTIYF.

This chain joins TRBV4-2 and TRBJ2-7, with 7 bases lining up with TRBD2. CDR3 length: 16 residues. J was trimmed by 0 bases and V by 0 bases; bases with no gene match: 5. Germline assignment: CDR1 LGHNA and CDR2 YNFKEQ. CDR3 bases: TGTGCCAGCAGCCAAGAGCCCGGGGGGTCCTCCTACGAGCAGTACTTC. Protein product: CASSQEPGGSSYEQYF.

This clone came up once. The genes are TRBV9 and TRBJ1-3; 7 positions agree with TRBD1. Looked up from germline, CDR1 is SGDLS and CDR2 is YYNGEE. V shed 3 bases and J 3 bases; nucleotides not matched to a gene: 9. This CDR3 is built from 16 residues. CDR3 DNA sequence: TGTGCCAGCAGCGGCGGAGCGGGACAGCGTGGAAACACCATATATTTT. This gives the protein CASSGGAGQRGNTIYF.

The gene calls are TRBV9 and TRBJ2-3; TRBD1 is a possible D gene (6 bases). The germline V and J ends were trimmed by 0 bases and 3 bases, with 8 bases remaining between them. The CDR3 is 14 residues long. Per germline, CDR1 SGDLS and CDR2 YYNGEE. The CDR3, as DNA: TGTGCCAGCAGCGTAGGGGGGCTTACAGATACGCAGTATTTT. It specifies CASSVGGLTDTQYF.

This chain joins TRBV9 and TRBJ2-7, with D unclear. Trimming shortened V by 0 bases and J by 2 bases, and 9 bases separated the two germline ends. Germline assignment: CDR1 SGDLS and CDR2 YYNGEE. This CDR3 has 14 residues. CDR3 DNA sequence: TGTGCCAGCAGCGTAGCGGTTGGGACCTACGAGCAGTACTTC. It translates to CASSVAVGTYEQYF.

The chain is built from TRBV5-8 and TRBJ1-4; D is undetermined. The CDR3 runs to 17 residues. Germline CDR1 SGHTS, CDR2 YDEGEE. The V gene lost 2 bases and the J gene lost 0 bases, with 14 bases spanning the gap. Here the CDR3 DNA reads TGTGCCAGCAGCTTACGGTGGGGTATTGCAACTAATGAAAAACTGTTTTTT. Its protein product is CASSLRWGIATNEKLFF.

The rearrangement links TRBV5-1 to TRBJ1-1, with unresolved D. Trimming took off 5 bases at V and 0 bases at J, with 11 bases between the two ends. Germline-derived CDR1 and CDR2 are SGHRS and YFSETQ. The CDR3 has 14 amino acids. The CDR3 loop reads CASRLQIMNTEAFF. CDR3 coding DNA: TGCGCCAGCAGATTACAGATTATGAACACTGAAGCTTTCTTT.

J is TRBJ2-7 and V is TRBV4-2, with D possibly being TRBD2 (5 bases). Per the germline V gene, CDR1 is LGHNA and CDR2 is YNFKEQ. The CDR3 has 14 amino acids. V lost 5 bases and J 0 bases, leaving 11 bases between the germline ends. CDR3: CASSSGITSYEQYF. The CDR3 DNA follows: TGTGCCAGCAGCTCCGGGATAACCTCCTACGAGCAGTACTTC.